Described below is a single T cell receptor beta chain sequence and its context. Followed longitudinally, the Seattle patients had been enrolled during active infection. In the original processing: Cell counts per sample came from amplifying reference gene primers. Measured with immunoSEQ multiplex PCR; TCRdb has only the in-frame clones, and not every one. V, J and clone size are those of that table, while D and trimming were read from the DNA. The sample lists about 250,000 clones; around 85% were seen once. V lost 4 bases to trimming and J lost 4 bases, with 14 bases between them. Germline V gene data show CDR1 as SGHNT and CDR2 as YYREEE (reference sequence). The CDR3 extends over 14 amino acids. This sample stems from a study of blood T cell repertoires in COVID-19.

This sequence joins TRBV5-4 and TRBJ1-1; D is perhaps TRBD1 (6 bases). The sequencing input was peripheral blood. The sequence was obtained from a human donor with COVID-19, enrolled during active disease. The donor label of this sample is uncertain. CDR3 in DNA: TGTGCCAGCAGCCCTACAGGGTCTGGCACTGAAGCTTTCTTT. Translation: CASSPTGSGTEAFF.